This T cell receptor beta chain was recovered during a study of shared clonotypes between healthy human individuals. Some clones are missing from TCRdb's copy, which holds only in-frame ones; the method was immunoSEQ multiplex PCR. The repertoire holds about 2 million clones, with 85% to 95% as singletons. Germline CDR1 and CDR2: MNHEY and SVGAGI. The V and J ends lost 10 bases and 6 bases respectively, with 17 bases between them. The CDR3 consists of 13 residues. The rearrangement uses TRBV6-5 and TRBJ2-3; perhaps TRBD2 as D (6 bases). The TCR originated in a man in his late teens or twenties in good health. Sequenced input: naive CD4+ T cells sorted from blood. The subset denotes: CD45RA+ positively selected. The CDR3 DNA follows: TGTGCCACCTCCCCAGGAGGGTTGGATACGCAGTATTTT. Residues: CATSPGGLDTQYF.